These 3 T cell receptor beta chains came from one sample sequenced in a study of T cell responses to AZD1222 COVID-19 vaccine. The data were produced by immunoSEQ multiplex PCR, yet TCRdb's version contains in-frame clones alone and is incomplete. Found here are over 95,000 clones, roughly 84% of them singletons; the top ten hold about 14%. The input for sequencing was peripheral blood, taken 28 days after the second AZD1222 dose. These receptors were obtained from an adult who received the AZD1222 COVID-19 vaccine.

This rearrangement joins TRBV6-5 to TRBJ1-3; TRBD1 matches at 9 bases. The CDR3 spans 14 residues. J was trimmed by 7 bases and V by 7 bases; bases with no gene match: 8. Germline V lookup: CDR1 MNHEY, CDR2 SVGAGI. The CDR3 reads CASKIQGAMNTIYF. CDR3 nucleotides: TGTGCCAGCAAGATACAGGGGGCTATGAACACCATATATTTT.

V usage is TRBV19 and J usage is TRBJ1-6; D gene unclear. The CDR3 consists of 12 residues. The germline gives CDR1 LNHDA, CDR2 SQIVND (reference sequence). Deletions cut 3 bases from V and 7 bases from J, with 4 bases between. The CDR3 DNA is TGTGCCAGTAGTATCCCAAATTCACCCCTCCACTTT. This gives the protein CASSIPNSPLHF.

This chain uses TRBV5-1 with TRBJ1-2; 7 positions agree with TRBD1. Germline V gene data show CDR1 as SGHRS and CDR2 as YFSETQ. J gave up 3 bases and V 4 bases, and 6 bases lay outside the gene matches. CDR3 size: 14 residues. CDR3 DNA: TGCGCCAGCAGCAAGATCGGGACAGACTATGGCTACACCTTC. This gives the protein CASSKIGTDYGYTF.